The T cell receptor beta chain described here comes from a study of cytomegalovirus exposure and HLA in healthy donors. In the study overall: When 398 donors were genotyped, roughly four fifths of them were found to fall in the Caucasian-associated ancestry cluster.

CDR3 length equals 14 residues. Germline-derived CDR1 and CDR2 are SQVTM and ANQGSEA. With 6 bases removed from V and 1 base from J, the gap between germline ends came to 16 bases. The study's findings and limits: Reported performance of the classifier showed diagnosis of cytomegalovirus status with high specificity and sensitivity. Among immune exposure information, only CMV serostatus was available.

Primers for the PCR totalled 60 Vbeta and 13 Jbeta. TCRdb keeps only in-frame clones here, not all; method: immunoSEQ multiplex PCR. The table lists approximately 150,000 clones, around 78% of them singletons, with 1.5% in the top ten. This clone was seen a single time. What it binds is not known. The chain recombines TRBV29-1 with TRBJ2-7, with D possibly TRBD1 on 6 matching bases. The clonotype was recovered from a young woman in good health and CMV-seronegative. Sequenced: PBMCs. CDR3 nucleotide sequence: TGCAGCGTGGAGACAGGTGATACTTCCTACGAGCAGTACTTC. Its protein product is CSVETGDTSYEQYF.